This T cell receptor (beta chain) was retrieved from a study of CD8 T cells in Susac syndrome. When the RNA was reverse transcribed, random hexamers were used with an input of roughly 0.45 to 1 ug. TCRdb called the immunoSEQ multiplex PCR reads again in MiXCR, with one record for every CDR3 protein. The table has about 300,000 distinct CDR3 sequences, approximately 89% seen once; the top ten hold under 0.2%. The CDR3 sequence is 14 residues long. The trim removed 7 bases at V and 4 bases at J, leaving 8 bases unmatched. Germline V gene data show CDR1 as MDHEN and CDR2 as SYDVKM. J is TRBJ2-7 and V is TRBV28; 9 positions agree with TRBD1. Sample: CD8+ T cells from PBMCs. The clonotype originates from a human donor with multiple sclerosis. The CDR3 loop is CASTPGQGGYEQYF. The CDR3 DNA reads as TGTGCCAGCACCCCGGGACAGGGTGGATACGAGCAGTACTTC.